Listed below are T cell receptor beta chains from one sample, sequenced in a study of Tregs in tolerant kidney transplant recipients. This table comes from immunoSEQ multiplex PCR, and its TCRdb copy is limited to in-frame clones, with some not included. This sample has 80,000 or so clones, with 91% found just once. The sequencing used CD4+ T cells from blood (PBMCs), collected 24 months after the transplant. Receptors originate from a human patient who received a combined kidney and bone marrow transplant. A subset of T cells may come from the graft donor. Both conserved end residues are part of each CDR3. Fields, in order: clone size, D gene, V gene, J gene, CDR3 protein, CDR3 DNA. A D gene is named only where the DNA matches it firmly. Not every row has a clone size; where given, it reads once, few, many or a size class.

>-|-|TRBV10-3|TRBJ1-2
CAINRGGFYGYTF
TGTGCCATCAATCGGGGGGGCTTCTATGGCTACACCTTC
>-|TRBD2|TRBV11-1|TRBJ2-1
CASSFRAGGGAIGEQFF
TGTGCCAGCAGCTTTAGGGCAGGCGGGGGGGCGATTGGTGAGCAGTTCTTC
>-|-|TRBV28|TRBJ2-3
CASSSGGYTDTQYF
TGTGCCTCATCCTCCGGGGGATACACAGATACGCAGTATTTT
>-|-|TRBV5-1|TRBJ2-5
CASSRGAQKGETQYF
TGCGCCAGCAGCCGCGGGGCGCAGAAAGGGGAGACCCAGTACTTC
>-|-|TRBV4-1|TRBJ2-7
CASSQTGYEQYF
TGCGCCAGCAGCCAAACGGGCTACGAGCAGTACTTC
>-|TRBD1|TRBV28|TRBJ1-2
CASRQNRGVSNYGYTF
TGTGCCAGCAGGCAAAACAGGGGGGTGTCTAACTATGGCTACACCTTC
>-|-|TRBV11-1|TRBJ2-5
CASSTGLIKETQYF
TGTGCCAGCAGCACGGGACTGATAAAAGAGACCCAGTACTTC
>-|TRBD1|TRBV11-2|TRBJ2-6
CASSDRGGWDSGANVLTF
TGTGCCAGCAGCGATCGAGGGGGCTGGGACTCTGGGGCCAACGTCCTGACTTTC
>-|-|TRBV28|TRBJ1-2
CASSSRGGYGYTF
TGTGCCAGCAGTTCTAGAGGGGGCTATGGCTACACCTTC
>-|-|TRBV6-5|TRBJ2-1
CASSYTPGQYNEQFF
TGTGCCAGCAGTTATACTCCAGGACAGTACAATGAGCAGTTCTTC
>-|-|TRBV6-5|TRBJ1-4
CASSSQEGGKLFF
TGTGCCAGCAGTTCCCAGGAAGGAGGAAAACTGTTTTTT
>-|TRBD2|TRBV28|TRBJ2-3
CASSDERGVSTDTQYF
TGTGCCAGCAGTGACGAGCGGGGGGTTAGCACAGATACGCAGTATTTT
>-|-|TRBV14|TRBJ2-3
CASSHLARGRTDTQYF
TGTGCCAGCAGCCATTTGGCGCGGGGGCGCACAGATACGCAGTATTTT
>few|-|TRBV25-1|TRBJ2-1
CASSEGGFSYNEQFF
TGTGCCAGCAGTGAAGGGGGGTTTTCCTACAATGAGCAGTTCTTC
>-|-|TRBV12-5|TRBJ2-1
CASGPPRPRDEQFF
TGTGCTAGTGGTCCCCCTCGCCCGAGAGATGAGCAGTTCTTC
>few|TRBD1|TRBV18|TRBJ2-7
CASSPDRDDYEQYF
TGTGCCAGCTCACCGGACAGGGATGACTACGAGCAGTACTTC
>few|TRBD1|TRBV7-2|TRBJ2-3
CASSLDRSGDTQYF
TGTGCCAGCAGCCTGGACAGGAGCGGAGATACGCAGTATTTT